Given below is one T cell receptor (beta chain) in context. Data came from immunoSEQ multiplex PCR; TCRdb stores just in-frame clones and leaves some out. Of about 77,000 clones in the sample, 80% were seen once. The data stem from a study of blood T cell repertoires in COVID-19. Study background: Acute and convalescent COVID-19 specimens originated in the United States, Italy and Spain. PBMCs, B-cell-depleted T cells, or T cells were the source of the cDNA or gDNA that made up the material.

Input material: peripheral blood. The source of this sequence is a woman in her sixties or seventies with acute or convalescent COVID-19.

CDR3 bases: TGTGCCAGCAGCTTTAGCATGAGGACCTACGAGCAGTACTTC. It specifies CASSFSMRTYEQYF. The chain joins TRBV7-9 to TRBJ2-7; D unclear. V gave up 3 bases and J gave up 2 bases, with 11 bases separating them. The CDR3 totals 14 residues. Germline values: CDR1 SEHNR, CDR2 FQNEAQ (reference sequence).